The 7 T cell receptor beta chains below all came from one sample that was sequenced in a study of T cell responses to AZD1222 COVID-19 vaccine. The data were produced by immunoSEQ multiplex PCR, yet TCRdb's version contains in-frame clones alone and is incomplete. The table has some 64,000 clones, about 83% seen once. The specimen comprised peripheral blood, sampled on day 0 of AZD1222 vaccination. The receptors here all came from an adult in good health.

The chain joins TRBV12-5 to TRBJ1-2, with a possible D match to TRBD1 (5 bases). Trimming removed 4 bases at V and 0 bases at J, with 15 bases between. Germline V gives CDR1 LGHNT, CDR2 FRNRAP. This CDR3 comprises 16 residues. This chain's CDR3 is CASGYPRGATNYGYTF. DNA for the CDR3: TGTGCTAGTGGTTACCCCAGAGGGGCCACTAACTATGGCTACACCTTC. The complete variable domain, with remaining parts taken from reference TRBV12-5 and TRBJ1-2, reads DARVTQTPRHKVTEMGQEVTMRCQPILGHNTVFWYRQTMMQGLELLAYFRNRAPLDDSGMPKDRFSAEMPDATLATLKIQPSEPRDSAVYFCASGYPRGATNYGYTFGSGTRLTVV.

The chain links TRBV9 to TRBJ2-6, with a possible D match to TRBD2 (5 bases). V lost 0 bases and J lost 2, with 6 bases in between. There are 15 residues in the CDR3. Germline CDR1 reads SGDLS; CDR2 reads YYNGEE. The CDR3 region is CASSVAGTGANVLTF. DNA of the CDR3: TGTGCCAGCAGCGTAGCCGGGACTGGGGCCAACGTCCTGACTTTC. The full variable domain, its missing parts supplied by reference TRBV9 and TRBJ2-6, is DSGVTQTPKHLITATGQRVTLRCSPRSGDLSVYWYQQSLDQGLQFLIQYYNGEERAKGNILERFSAQQFPDLHSELNLSSLELGDSALYFCASSVAGTGANVLTFGAGSRLTVL.

The V gene is TRBV5-1, the J gene TRBJ2-1; 9 positions agree with TRBD2. V gave up 4 bases and J gave up 7 bases; unmatched junction bases: 9. Germline assignment: CDR1 SGHRS and CDR2 YFSETQ. The CDR3 contains 15 residues. CDR3 sequence reads: CASSPRGGLNNEQFF. The CDR3 nucleotides are TGCGCCAGCAGCCCGCGGGGGGGCCTGAATAATGAGCAGTTCTTC. Filled out from reference TRBV5-1 and TRBJ2-1, the complete variable domain reads KAGVTQTPRYLIKTRGQQVTLSCSPISGHRSVSWYQQTPGQGLQFLFEYFSETQRNKGNFPGRFSGRQFSNSRSEMNVSTLELGDSALYLCASSPRGGLNNEQFFGPGTRLTVL.

The V gene is TRBV2, the J gene TRBJ2-5; D possibly corresponds to TRBD2 (6 bases). Trimming removed 7 bases at V and 5 bases at J, with 20 bases between. Germline CDR1 and CDR2: SNHLY and FYNNEI. The CDR3 is 15 amino acids. The CDR3 loop is CASTGRGGTGETQYF. The DNA of the CDR3 is TGTGCCAGCACGGGCCGCGGAGGGACGGGGGAGACCCAGTACTTC. The complete variable domain, with remaining parts taken from reference TRBV2 and TRBJ2-5, reads EPEVTQTPSHQVTQMGQEVILRCVPISNHLYFYWYRQILGQKVEFLVSFYNNEISEKSEIFDDQFSVERPDGSNFTLKIRSTKLEDSAMYFCASTGRGGTGETQYFGPGTRLLVL.

J is TRBJ2-3 and V is TRBV11-3; D is possibly TRBD2 (5 bases). Trimming removed 11 bases from V and 5 bases from J, with 14 bases in between. Germline V gene sequence: CDR1 SGHNT, CDR2 YENEEA. The CDR3 contains 12 residues. CDR3 nucleotides: TGTGCCTCCCGCGGAGAGGGAGATACGCAGTATTTT. Translation gives CASRGEGDTQYF.

The rearrangement uses TRBV10-2 and TRBJ1-3; D unresolved. Per the germline V gene, CDR1 is WSHSY and CDR2 is SAAADI. This CDR3 spans 15 amino acids. Trimming stripped 3 bases from V and 0 bases from J, with 9 bases between. CDR3 sequence reads: CASSDPGISGNTIYF. The CDR3 DNA is TGCGCCAGCAGTGACCCCGGGATCTCTGGAAACACCATATATTTT.

The count of this clone is one. The V and J genes are TRBV27 and TRBJ1-5; no reliable D call. Germline loops: CDR1 MNHEY, CDR2 SMNVEV (reference sequence). There are 13 residues in the CDR3. Trimming stripped 2 bases from V and 5 bases from J, with 7 bases between. In DNA, the CDR3 is TGTGCCAGCAGTTTAAAGCGCTATCAGCCCCAGCATTTT. Residues: CASSLKRYQPQHF.